These 14 T cell receptor beta chains share one sample of origin, sequenced in a study of T-cell reconstitution after alpha-beta-depleted transplantation in children. Unique molecular identifiers were used in preparing the TCRbeta library. TCRdb processed the PCR reads anew with MiXCR; each CDR3 protein has one entry. Altogether under 350,000 distinct CDR3 sequences are present, 9.9% being singletons, with the ten largest covering about 9.4%. Material: PBMCs from the stem cell graft donor, obtained from the stem cell graft. The receptors stem from a human donor who donated a stem cell graft to a child with SCID.

This clonotype was observed many times. The chain uses TRBV20-1 and TRBJ2-1; 13 nucleotides line up with TRBD2. The length of the CDR3 is 16 residues. Germline V CDR1 and CDR2: DFQATT, SNEGSKA (reference sequence). After removal of 6 bases from V and 6 bases from J, the junction contained 11 bases not matched to a gene. CDR3 region: CSAEAPGLAGFNEQFF. The CDR3 DNA follows: TGCAGTGCAGAGGCCCCGGGACTAGCGGGGTTCAATGAGCAGTTCTTC.

The CDR3 spells CASSVGVGDSERETQYF. The DNA for the CDR3 is TGTGCCAGCAGCGTGGGGGTCGGGGACTCCGAGCGGGAGACCCAGTACTTC. The genes are TRBV9 and TRBJ2-5; possibly TRBD2 for D (6 bases). Germline V gives CDR1 SGDLS, CDR2 YYNGEE. The CDR3 spans 17 residues. Trimming took 2 bases from V and 5 from J, leaving 22 bases between them.

The chain employs TRBV5-1 and TRBJ2-1; TRBD2 aligns across 7 bases. The ends lost 3 bases at V and 4 bases at J; junction bases unmatched: 7. Germline V gene lookup returns CDR1 SGHRS and CDR2 YFSETQ. The CDR3 sequence is 15 residues long. The CDR3 loop is CASSSTGGGYNEQFF. The CDR3 coding sequence is TGCGCCAGCAGCTCGACCGGCGGGGGATACAATGAGCAGTTCTTC.

This clonotype has more than one count but fewer than ten. This rearrangement joins TRBV7-6 to TRBJ1-1; D may be TRBD1 (5 bases). With 6 bases removed from V and 0 bases from J, the gap between germline ends came to 14 bases. Germline CDR1 reads SGHVS; CDR2 reads FNYEAQ. CDR3 length: 15 residues. The CDR3 coding sequence is TGTGCCAGCAGGTCCCCCCAGGGCTTGAACACTGAAGCTTTCTTT. Amino acids: CASRSPQGLNTEAFF.

This clonotype was seen repeatedly, ten times or more. The gene calls are TRBV9 and TRBJ1-1; 9 bases are shared with TRBD1. This CDR3 is 14 amino acids long. The trim removed 2 bases at V and 10 bases at J, leaving 9 bases unmatched. The germline V gene encodes CDR1 SGDLS and CDR2 YYNGEE. The CDR3 protein is CASSVEGQGRAAFF. The CDR3 DNA reads as TGTGCCAGCAGCGTCGAGGGACAGGGCAGGGCAGCTTTCTTT. Complete variable domain (other parts from reference TRBV9 and TRBJ1-1): DSGVTQTPKHLITATGQRVTLRCSPRSGDLSVYWYQQSLDQGLQFLIQYYNGEERAKGNILERFSAQQFPDLHSELNLSSLELGDSALYFCASSVEGQGRAAFFGQGTRLTVV.

There are a few counts of this clonotype. In DNA, the CDR3 is TGCGCCAGCAGCCAAGCGGGGCCGGGGGCCGGAGATACGCAGTATTTT. It yields the protein CASSQAGPGAGDTQYF. J is TRBJ2-3 and V is TRBV5-1; weak D call: TRBD2 (7 bases). Germline V lookup: CDR1 SGHRS, CDR2 YFSETQ. The CDR3 contains 16 residues. V shed 4 bases and J shed 5 bases, with 20 bases lying between them.

Many counts were recorded for this clonotype. This chain links TRBV27 with TRBJ1-2, with D possibly matching TRBD1 (6 bases). Looked up from germline, CDR1 is MNHEY and CDR2 is SMNVEV (reference sequence). The CDR3 runs to 14 residues. Trimming left V 5 bases short and J 1 base short, with 11 bases between. CDR3 in DNA: TGTGCCAGCAGTATAACAGGGATTAACTATGGCTACACCTTC. Protein: CASSITGINYGYTF.

This clonotype was recorded at least ten times. This chain connects TRBV5-1 to TRBJ2-5; D call uncertain. Germline assignment: CDR1 SGHRS and CDR2 YFSETQ. The CDR3 runs 14 residues. Trimming removed 0 bases at V and 1 base at J, with 7 bases between. CDR3 sequence reads: CASSLVFSQETQYF. The CDR3 region has the DNA TGCGCCAGCAGCTTGGTCTTTAGCCAAGAGACCCAGTACTTC.

This clonotype was observed a few times. The V and J genes are TRBV5-1 and TRBJ1-2, with no clear D. Germline V gives CDR1 SGHRS, CDR2 YFSETQ. This CDR3 comprises 14 residues. V gave up 0 bases and J gave up 8 bases, with 14 bases separating them. The CDR3 protein is CASSLVPDQRGYTF. The DNA for the CDR3 is TGCGCCAGCAGCTTGGTGCCAGATCAACGGGGCTACACCTTC.

This clonotype was seen a single time. The chain joins TRBV27 to TRBJ2-1, with D tentatively TRBD1 or TRBD2 (5 bases each). From germline, CDR1 is MNHEY and CDR2 SMNVEV (reference sequence). V lost 2 bases and J 6 bases, leaving 14 bases between the germline ends. The length of the CDR3 is 15 residues. In nucleotides, the CDR3 is TGTGCCAGCAGTTTACGGGACCTACTGACCAATGAGCAGTTCTTC. It translates to CASSLRDLLTNEQFF.

This clonotype was seen at least ten times. The V gene is TRBV27, the J gene TRBJ2-3; 13 nucleotides agree with TRBD2. J was trimmed by 8 bases and V by 2 bases; bases with no gene match: 4. This CDR3 comprises 15 residues. Germline CDR1 MNHEY, CDR2 SMNVEV (reference sequence). CDR3 DNA sequence: TGTGCCAGCAGTTTAACTAGCGGGGGGGCCTCTACGCAGTATTTT. Encoded protein: CASSLTSGGASTQYF.

A few counts support this clonotype. The rearrangement uses TRBV7-2 and TRBJ2-3; D remains unclear. This CDR3 contains 14 residues. Trimming removed 0 bases at V and 4 bases at J, with 8 bases between. Germline values: CDR1 SGHTA, CDR2 FQGNSA. The CDR3 nucleotides are TGTGCCAGCAGCTTAGCGCAGTTCGCAGATACGCAGTATTTT. Protein: CASSLAQFADTQYF. The variable domain in full, completed from reference TRBV7-2 and TRBJ2-3, reads GAGVSQSPSNKVTEKGKDVELRCDPISGHTALYWYRQSLGQGLEFLIYFQGNSAPDKSGLPSDRFSAERTGGSVSTLTIQRTQQEDSAVYLCASSLAQFADTQYFGPGTRLTVL.

The chain couples TRBV7-2 to TRBJ1-3, with TRBD1 matching 8 bases. The CDR3 length is 15 residues. Germline CDR1 is SGHTA and CDR2 is FQGNSA. With 5 bases clipped from V and 0 bases from J, the junction kept 3 bases outside the gene matches. The CDR3 nucleotides are TGTGCCAGCAGCGACGGGACAGGCTCTGGAAACACCATATATTTT. As protein: CASSDGTGSGNTIYF.

The chain is built from TRBV29-1 and TRBJ1-2; 7 bases fit TRBD1. CDR3 length: 13 residues. The germline CDR1 and CDR2 sequences are SQVTM and ANQGSEA. V trimming: 0 bases; J trimming: 7 bases; junction bases outside the gene matches: 5. This CDR3 is CSVEDDRVFGYTF. Here the CDR3 DNA reads TGCAGCGTTGAAGACGACAGGGTTTTTGGCTACACCTTC. The full variable domain, its missing parts supplied by reference TRBV29-1 and TRBJ1-2, is SAVISQKPSRDICQRGTSLTIQCQVDSQVTMMFWYRQQPGQSLTLIATANQGSEATYESGFVIDKFPISRPNLTFSTLTVSNMSPEDSSIYLCSVEDDRVFGYTFGSGTRLTVV.